What follows are 14 T cell receptor beta chains derived from one specimen sequenced in a study of Graves' ophthalmopathy and Graves' hyperthyroidism. RNA served as the template for amplifying TCR beta CDR3 regions. HTBI primers were employed in first-round RT-PCR, then a second-round multiplex PCR followed. From the multiplex PCR reads, TCRdb called clonotypes with MiXCR, one entry per CDR3 protein. The table shows about 380,000 distinct CDR3 sequences, with 15% occurring only once. Sequencing was performed on peripheral blood. These receptors were taken from a young woman with stable Graves' hyperthyroidism.

This clonotype showed up many times. The chain recombines TRBV6-1 with TRBJ2-7; 8 positions match TRBD2. The junction had 15 bases not matched to a gene; V was cut back by 10 bases and J by 4 bases. The CDR3 has 15 amino acids. Germline CDR1 reads MNHNS; CDR2 reads SASEGT. CDR3 loop: CANSDGRGGLYEQYF. The CDR3 DNA reads TGTGCCAACTCTGACGGGAGGGGGGGCCTATACGAGCAGTACTTC.

This clonotype has just a few counts. This may stem from a read error, because a much larger clone lies one nucleotide away. The conserved phenylalanine or tryptophan normally closing the CDR3 is absent here, so this likely arose from a read error. The rearrangement joins TRBV2 to TRBJ1-2, with D possibly being TRBD1 (6 bases). The V end was cut by 7 bases, the J end by 6 bases, with 21 bases between. The CDR3 spans 15 residues. Germline V gives CDR1 SNHLY, CDR2 FYNNEI. CDR3 bases: TGTGCCAGCACCATCCGGGACATTAAATTCCATGGCTACACCGTC. It encodes CASTIRDIKFHGYTV.

This clonotype was seen at least ten times. This chain uses TRBV20-1 with TRBJ2-5; no clear D. V was trimmed by 7 bases and J by 2 bases, leaving 8 bases between them. CDR1 and CDR2 (germline): DFQATT, SNEGSKA (reference sequence). This CDR3 region has 11 residues. The CDR3 nucleotides read TGCAGTGTGAGCGTACAAGAGACCCAGTACTTC. Protein sequence: CSVSVQETQYF.

The chain employs TRBV15 and TRBJ1-2, with D uncertain. The CDR3 totals 15 residues. Germline V CDR1 and CDR2: LNHNV, YYDKDF (reference sequence). V was pared by 1 base and J by 7 bases, with 16 bases between. The DNA for the CDR3 is TGTGCCACCAGCAGAGCCTCGGAGCAGGTTTCTGGCTACACCTTC. This codes for CATSRASEQVSGYTF.

This clonotype has ten or more counts. The chain employs TRBV6-2 or TRBV6-3 and TRBJ2-7, with 7 bases that match TRBD2. The V and J ends lost 1 base and 0 bases, in that order; junction bases with no gene match: 3. This CDR3 has 15 amino acids. Germline V gene lookup returns CDR1 MNHEY and CDR2 SVGEGT. CDR3 sequence: CASSYWGGDSYEQYF. The CDR3 region has the DNA TGTGCCAGCAGTTACTGGGGGGGAGACTCCTACGAGCAGTACTTC.

This clonotype appeared many times. The V and J genes are TRBV2 and TRBJ2-5; D ambiguous. Deletions cut 10 bases from V and 5 bases from J, with 17 bases between. This CDR3 comprises 13 residues. CDR1 is SNHLY, CDR2 FYNNEI, per germline. The CDR3: CATKRTLPETQYF. CDR3 DNA: TGTGCCACAAAACGAACCCTTCCGGAGACCCAGTACTTC.

This clonotype was picked up many times. V usage is TRBV20-1 and J usage is TRBJ1-1; 7 bases agree with TRBD1. CDR3 length: 13 amino acids. V gave up 6 bases and J gave up 0 bases; unmatched junction bases: 4. Looked up from germline, CDR1 is DFQATT and CDR2 is SNEGSKA (reference sequence). The DNA for the CDR3 is TGCAGTGCCCAACAGGGGATGAACACTGAAGCTTTCTTT. Translation: CSAQQGMNTEAFF.

This clonotype has at least ten counts. This chain connects TRBV13 to TRBJ2-7; 9 bases are shared with TRBD2. The CDR3 spans 15 residues. Unmatched junction bases numbered 11, after V lost 5 bases and J lost 6 bases. CDR1 is PRHDT, CDR2 FYEKMQ, per germline (reference sequence). The CDR3: CASSGAWRGGFEQYF. The CDR3 DNA reads as TGTGCCAGCAGCGGTGCATGGCGGGGGGGCTTCGAGCAGTACTTC.

A word on this clonotype: The junction and the germline gene differ at one end; a read error may be behind it. This chain joins TRBV27 and TRBJ2-2; 11 bases fit TRBD1. CDR1 is MNHEY and CDR2 is SMNVEV in the germline V gene (reference sequence). CDR3 length: 13 residues. CDR3 protein: CTSTGQGAGELFF. CDR3 coding DNA: TGTACCAGCACTGGACAGGGGGCGGGGGAGCTGTTTTTT.

This clonotype was observed many times. This rearrangement joins TRBV2 to TRBJ1-1; 7 bases are shared with TRBD1. The CDR3 loop spans 13 amino acids. The trim removed 7 bases at V and 3 bases at J, leaving 5 bases unmatched. Germline CDR1 SNHLY, CDR2 FYNNEI. CDR3 in DNA: TGTGCCAGCAAGGGGGACAGAGACACTGAAGCTTTCTTT. This sequence encodes CASKGDRDTEAFF.

This clonotype has a count of ten or more. The chain combines TRBV6-5 with TRBJ2-5; a possible D gene is TRBD2 (7 bases). CDR1 MNHEY and CDR2 SVGAGI come from the germline V gene. The CDR3 covers 13 residues. Trimming cost V 5 bases and J 5 bases, with 12 bases left between them. DNA for the CDR3: TGTGCCAGCAGTCGGGGGGCACGGGAGACCCAGTACTTC. It translates to CASSRGARETQYF.

The J gene is TRBJ2-5, the V gene TRBV6-5; 10 bases agree with TRBD2. The CDR3 runs 15 residues. Germline trimming cut 2 bases from V and 4 bases from J; bases unmatched to any gene: 4. Germline loops: CDR1 MNHEY, CDR2 SVGAGI. CDR3 sequence reads: CASSYPSGGRETQYF. For the CDR3, the DNA is TGTGCCAGCAGTTACCCTAGCGGGGGCAGAGAGACCCAGTACTTC.

This clonotype was seen repeatedly, ten times or more. A read error may be the cause here, since a much bigger clone is one base away. The chain links TRBV12-3 or TRBV12-4 to TRBJ1-2; D unclear. Between the trimmed V and J ends, which lost 3 bases and 10 bases, there was a span of 9 bases. The CDR3 extends over 11 amino acids. The DNA of the CDR3 is TGTGCCAGCAGTTTGGGCGGAGACTACACCTTC. Translation gives CASSLGGDYTF.

This clonotype has ten or more counts. The rearrangement links TRBV12-3 or TRBV12-4 to TRBJ1-1; 10 nucleotides agree with TRBD1. Trimming removed 6 bases from V and 6 bases from J; junction bases left unmatched: 4. CDR3 size: 13 residues. CDR3 protein: CASRTGGEAEAFF. CDR3 DNA sequence: TGTGCCAGCAGGACAGGGGGCGAGGCTGAAGCTTTCTTT.